The rows below give T cell receptor beta chains drawn from one sample of a study of cytomegalovirus exposure and HLA in healthy donors. This table comes from immunoSEQ multiplex PCR, and its TCRdb copy is limited to in-frame clones, with some not included. The sample's table shows 45,000 to 60,000 clones. Sequenced material: PBMCs. Source of these receptors: a male donor in good health and CMV-seronegative. Each CDR3 is given with its conserved first and last residue. A D gene is named only where the DNA matches it firmly.

v_call: TRBV30
d_call: NA
j_call: TRBJ2-3
cdr3_nt: TGTGCCTGGAGGGTGATGGACCCCAACAGGGATACGCAGTATTTT
cdr3_aa: CAWRVMDPNRDTQYF

v_call: TRBV1
d_call: NA
j_call: TRBJ2-7
cdr3_nt: TGCACCAGCAGCCAAGGGGGGGGCCACCCCTACGAGCAGTACTTC
cdr3_aa: CTSSQGGGHPYEQYF

v_call: TRBV29-1
d_call: TRBD1
j_call: TRBJ2-1
cdr3_nt: TGCAGCGTTGAAGATCCGGCGACAGGGGTTGAGCAGTTCTTC
cdr3_aa: CSVEDPATGVEQFF

v_call: TRBV6-5
d_call: NA
j_call: TRBJ2-7
cdr3_nt: TGTGCCAGCAGTTTCGGAGCCGGCGAGCAGTACTTC
cdr3_aa: CASSFGAGEQYF

v_call: TRBV6-5
d_call: NA
j_call: TRBJ1-2
cdr3_nt: TGTGCCAGTTCTGGGCAGTATGGCTACACCTTC
cdr3_aa: CASSGQYGYTF

v_call: TRBV25-1
d_call: TRBD1
j_call: TRBJ2-7
cdr3_nt: TGTGCCAGCAGTGGGGGACAGGGGGGTTCCTACGAGCAGTACTTC
cdr3_aa: CASSGGQGGSYEQYF

v_call: TRBV19
d_call: TRBD1
j_call: TRBJ1-4
cdr3_nt: TGTGCCAGTAATATACAGGGGGCTGCAACTAATGAAAAACTGTTTTTT
cdr3_aa: CASNIQGAATNEKLFF

v_call: TRBV6-5
d_call: TRBD1
j_call: TRBJ1-2
cdr3_nt: TGTGCCAGCAGTCGCCGAACGGACAGGGATGGCTACACCTTC
cdr3_aa: CASSRRTDRDGYTF

v_call: TRBV6-1
d_call: NA
j_call: TRBJ1-3
cdr3_nt: TGTGCCAGCACCGTTCTTCCGGGGTCTGGAAACACCATATATTTT
cdr3_aa: CASTVLPGSGNTIYF

v_call: TRBV5-4
d_call: TRBD2
j_call: TRBJ2-5
cdr3_nt: TGTGCCAGCAGAACGGCCCCAACTAGCGGGGGGCAAGAGACCCAGTACTTC
cdr3_aa: CASRTAPTSGGQETQYF

v_call: TRBV2
d_call: NA
j_call: TRBJ2-2
cdr3_nt: TGTGCCAGCAGTGCCACCGGGGGGAACACCGGGGAGCTGTTTTTT
cdr3_aa: CASSATGGNTGELFF

v_call: TRBV29-1
d_call: TRBD1
j_call: TRBJ1-1
cdr3_nt: TGCAGCGTTCTGACAGGGCGAACTGAAGCTTTCTTT
cdr3_aa: CSVLTGRTEAFF

v_call: TRBV7-8
d_call: NA
j_call: TRBJ2-1
cdr3_nt: TGTGCCAGCAGCCAACGGGTAGGAGGGCAGGCCAATGAGCAGTTCTTC
cdr3_aa: CASSQRVGGQANEQFF

v_call: TRBV6-5
d_call: NA
j_call: TRBJ2-7
cdr3_nt: TGTGCCAGCAGTATAAGGGGGGGGTGGCACGAGCAGTACTTC
cdr3_aa: CASSIRGGWHEQYF

v_call: TRBV5-1
d_call: NA
j_call: TRBJ2-1
cdr3_nt: TGCGCCAGCAGCTTGGTCGGGGGATACAATGAGCAGTTCTTC
cdr3_aa: CASSLVGGYNEQFF

v_call: TRBV7-9
d_call: NA
j_call: TRBJ1-4
cdr3_nt: TGTGCCAGCAGCTTAGCGGCAGGGAATGAAAAACTGTTTTTT
cdr3_aa: CASSLAAGNEKLFF

v_call: TRBV5-1
d_call: TRBD1
j_call: TRBJ1-4
cdr3_nt: TGCGCCAGCAGCTTGGGAGGGGGCAGAGGGGAAAAACTGTTTTTT
cdr3_aa: CASSLGGGRGEKLFF

v_call: TRBV5-6
d_call: NA
j_call: TRBJ1-2
cdr3_nt: TGTGCCAGCAGCTTTTTCACGGGGAACTATGGCTACACCTTC
cdr3_aa: CASSFFTGNYGYTF

v_call: TRBV30
d_call: TRBD1
j_call: TRBJ2-7
cdr3_nt: TGTGCCTGGAGTGTACCCGGGGACAGGGGACTATACGAGCAGTACTTC
cdr3_aa: CAWSVPGDRGLYEQYF

v_call: TRBV2
d_call: TRBD1
j_call: TRBJ1-5
cdr3_nt: TGTGCCAGCAGTGAACAGGGGGCGGATCAGCCCCAGCATTTT
cdr3_aa: CASSEQGADQPQHF

v_call: TRBV18
d_call: NA
j_call: TRBJ1-5
cdr3_nt: TGTGCCAGCTCATCAGGTGTGTTTGGGACTATAGGCAATCAGCCCCAGCATTTT
cdr3_aa: CASSSGVFGTIGNQPQHF

v_call: TRBV7-9
d_call: TRBD1
j_call: TRBJ2-7
cdr3_nt: TGTGCCAGCAGCTTGGGTGACAGGGGGGCTTCTTACGAGCAGTACTTC
cdr3_aa: CASSLGDRGASYEQYF

v_call: TRBV7-9
d_call: NA
j_call: TRBJ2-7
cdr3_nt: TGTGCCAGCAGGCCTAGAGTTGGGCGGGACTACGAGCAGTACTTC
cdr3_aa: CASRPRVGRDYEQYF

v_call: TRBV4-1
d_call: TRBD2
j_call: TRBJ2-2
cdr3_nt: TGCGCCAGCAGCCTCCTAGCGGGTAGCCCACCCGGGGAGCTGTTTTTT
cdr3_aa: CASSLLAGSPPGELFF

v_call: TRBV10-3
d_call: NA
j_call: TRBJ1-1
cdr3_nt: TGTGCCATCAGTGAGTCGACCCGGGGGTTGAGGAACACTGAAGCTTTCTTT
cdr3_aa: CAISESTRGLRNTEAFF

v_call: TRBV7-3
d_call: NA
j_call: TRBJ2-2
cdr3_nt: TGTGCCAGCAGCTTAACAGGAGAGAACACCGGGGAGCTGTTTTTT
cdr3_aa: CASSLTGENTGELFF

v_call: TRBV29-1
d_call: TRBD1
j_call: TRBJ2-5
cdr3_nt: TGCAGCGTTGGGACAGGGGTCGGAGAGACCCAGTACTTC
cdr3_aa: CSVGTGVGETQYF

v_call: TRBV19
d_call: NA
j_call: TRBJ1-2
cdr3_nt: TGTGCCAGTAGTATCGTCTTAGGGCAGGGCCTCTCTGGCTACACCTTC
cdr3_aa: CASSIVLGQGLSGYTF

v_call: TRBV7-2
d_call: TRBD2
j_call: TRBJ2-5
cdr3_nt: TGTGCCAGCAGCTTTTCGGGCGGGGGGGTACAAGAGACCCAGTACTTC
cdr3_aa: CASSFSGGGVQETQYF

v_call: TRBV5-6
d_call: NA
j_call: TRBJ1-1
cdr3_nt: TGTGCCAGCAGCAAGAGCGAACCCGGTGAAGCTTTCTTT
cdr3_aa: CASSKSEPGEAFF

v_call: TRBV6-5
d_call: NA
j_call: TRBJ1-1
cdr3_nt: TGTGCCAGCAGTTTAGCGGAGAACACTGAAGCTTTCTTT
cdr3_aa: CASSLAENTEAFF

v_call: TRBV18
d_call: NA
j_call: TRBJ1-6
cdr3_nt: TGTGCCAGCTCACCGCGGGGTAACGCTGATTCACCCCTCCACTTT
cdr3_aa: CASSPRGNADSPLHF